This entry lists 14 T cell receptor beta chains sequenced from one sample in a study of T-cell memory formation after mild COVID-19. One entry per CDR3 protein, called by TCRdb with MiXCR from the 5' RACE reads. This sample yields approximately 350,000 distinct CDR3 sequences, of which roughly 13% are seen a single time; about 22% belongs to the top ten. Sequenced material: PBMCs or a T cell subset sorted from them (not recorded which). The receptors derive from a man aged 18 to 30 who had mild COVID-19 (a few samples of this study predate the infection). Cell type and time point are not known.

This chain joins TRBV18 and TRBJ2-1; possibly TRBD1 or TRBD2 for D (6 bases each). Trimming cost V 4 bases and J 2 bases, with 15 bases left between them. The CDR3 runs to 16 residues. Germline lookup yields CDR1 KGHSH and CDR2 LQKENI. The DNA of the CDR3 is TGTGCCAGCTCACTCACCGGGGGCCAGCCCTACAATGAGCAGTTCTTC. Protein sequence: CASSLTGGQPYNEQFF. Complete variable domain (other parts from reference TRBV18 and TRBJ2-1): NAGVMQNPRHLVRRRGQEARLRCSPMKGHSHVYWYRQLPEEGLKFMVYLQKENIIDESGMPKERFSAEFPKEGPSILRIQQVVRGDSAAYFCASSLTGGQPYNEQFFGPGTRLTVL.

This clonotype was found a few times. The gene calls are TRBV20-1 and TRBJ1-5; no firm D call. Per the germline V gene, CDR1 is DFQATT and CDR2 is SNEGSKA (reference sequence). Deletions cut 4 bases from V and 0 bases from J, with 7 bases between. This CDR3 is 13 amino acids long. The CDR3 is CSAMADSNQPQHF. DNA for the CDR3: TGCAGTGCTATGGCGGATAGCAATCAGCCCCAGCATTTT.

This clonotype was picked up a small number of times. The J gene is TRBJ2-1, the V gene TRBV5-4, with D possibly being TRBD2 (5 bases). The CDR3 covers 18 residues. V gave up 3 bases and J gave up 0 bases, with 19 bases separating them. CDR1 and CDR2 from the germline V gene are SGHNT and YYREEE (reference sequence). CDR3 sequence: CASSSVEIGLPSYNEQFF. The CDR3 coding sequence is TGTGCCAGCAGCTCAGTAGAGATCGGACTGCCCTCCTACAATGAGCAGTTCTTC.

In this sample, this clonotype turned up many times. The chain recombines TRBV5-6 with TRBJ2-5; D ambiguous. CDR1 and CDR2 from the germline V gene are SGHDT and YYEEEE. This CDR3 region has 13 residues. V gave up 0 bases and J gave up 5 bases, with 8 bases separating them. CDR3 DNA: TGTGCCAGCAGCTTGGGGGTAGTGGAGACCCAGTACTTC. This translates into CASSLGVVETQYF.

This clonotype was seen a handful of times. The chain uses TRBV4-3 and TRBJ2-3, with D tentatively TRBD2 (6 bases). Germline V CDR1 and CDR2: LGHNA, YSLEER. V was clipped by 5 bases and J by 3 bases, with 9 bases between them. This CDR3 has 13 amino acids. The CDR3 is CASSKLATDTQYF. The CDR3 DNA sequence: TGCGCCAGCAGCAAGCTAGCGACAGATACGCAGTATTTT.

This clonotype was observed a handful of times. This chain joins TRBV5-1 and TRBJ2-2; D ambiguous. V lost 1 base to trimming and J lost 1 base, with 8 bases between them. CDR1 is SGHRS and CDR2 is YFSETQ in the germline V gene. This CDR3 has 15 amino acids. CDR3 sequence (DNA): TGCGCCAGCAGCTTGAACACGGGGAACACCGGGGAGCTGTTTTTT. Protein sequence: CASSLNTGNTGELFF.

This chain uses TRBV4-2 with TRBJ1-1, with D uncertain. The CDR3 runs to 15 residues. Trimming removed 0 bases at V and 0 bases at J, with 8 bases between. CDR1 and CDR2 from the germline V gene are LGHNA and YNFKEQ. The CDR3 is CASSQEIGMNTEAFF. DNA of the CDR3: TGTGCCAGCAGCCAAGAAATAGGGATGAACACTGAAGCTTTCTTT.

This clonotype was observed a few times. V and J are TRBV6-2 or TRBV6-3 and TRBJ1-1; D might be TRBD1 (5 bases). The germline CDR1 and CDR2 sequences are MNHEY and SVGEGT. The CDR3 is 16 residues long. V lost 6 bases to trimming and J lost 0 bases, with 17 bases between them. DNA of the CDR3: TGTGCCAGCAGCTACGCCCGGGGCGCCATGAACACTGAAGCTTTCTTT. As protein: CASSYARGAMNTEAFF.

In this sample, this clonotype turned up a few times. The V and J genes are TRBV4-3 and TRBJ2-1; D is undetermined. Trimming stripped 4 bases from V and 10 bases from J, with 11 bases between. This CDR3 region has 12 residues. Germline V gives CDR1 LGHNA, CDR2 YSLEER. The CDR3 region is CASSRSRNEQFF. The CDR3 coding sequence is TGCGCCAGCAGCCGGAGCAGGAACGAGCAGTTCTTC.

In its sample, this clonotype was seen a few times. This rearrangement joins TRBV4-1 to TRBJ2-7, with a tentative D call TRBD2 (6 bases). The CDR3 is 15 amino acids. Trimming left V 6 bases short and J 0 bases short, with 15 bases between. CDR1 and CDR2 from the germline V gene are MGHRA and YSYEKL. As DNA, the CDR3 is TGCGCCAGCAGAGCCCGGGACTCAAGCTCCTACGAGCAGTACTTC. Amino acid sequence: CASRARDSSSYEQYF.

This chain links TRBV7-9 with TRBJ2-7; the D call may be TRBD1 or TRBD2 (6 bases each). Germline lookup yields CDR1 SEHNR and CDR2 FQNEAQ (reference sequence). Trimming took off 2 bases at V and 4 bases at J, with 18 bases between the two ends. This CDR3 has 16 residues. The CDR3 loop reads CASSLSYGGQRYEQYV. The CDR3 nucleotides are TGTGCCAGCAGCTTAAGTTACGGGGGACAAAGATACGAGCAGTACGTC.

For this clonotype: Its ends do not fully match the called genes, so a read error is possible. V usage is TRBV2 and J usage is TRBJ2-3; D possibly matches TRBD1 or TRBD2 (6 bases each). Germline V gives CDR1 SNHLY, CDR2 FYNNEI. This CDR3 spans 16 amino acids. The CDR3, as DNA: TGTGCCAGCAGTGAAGCGGGTCGGGGGCCCACAGATACGCACTATTTT. Residues: CASSEAGRGPTDTHYF.

The chain recombines TRBV16 with TRBJ1-2, with 7 bases matching TRBD1. Germline trimming cut 0 bases from V and 4 bases from J; bases unmatched to any gene: 8. This CDR3 has 16 residues. The germline CDR1 and CDR2 sequences are KGHSY and FQNENV. Written as DNA, the CDR3 is TGTGCCAGCAGCCAATCGGAGGGGGCTCGGGGCTATGGCTACACCTTC. This codes for CASSQSEGARGYGYTF.

The V and J genes are TRBV11-1 and TRBJ1-5; D is possibly TRBD1 (6 bases). Germline V gene sequence: CDR1 SGHAT, CDR2 FQDESV (reference sequence). V lost 1 base, J lost 1 base, and 14 bases lay in between. The CDR3 is 17 amino acids. The CDR3: CASSLEDEGESNQPQHF. The CDR3 DNA follows: TGTGCCAGCAGCTTAGAAGATGAGGGGGAGAGCAATCAGCCCCAGCATTTT.